The rows below give T cell receptor beta chains drawn from one sample of a study of blood T cell repertoires in COVID-19. The table came from immunoSEQ multiplex PCR; TCRdb's copy has only in-frame clones and leaves some out. The profile shows approximately 400,000 clones, 81% of them singletons. Sequencing used peripheral blood. Receptors originate from a human donor with acute or convalescent COVID-19. The donor label of this sample is uncertain. CDR3s include the opening cysteine and the closing phenylalanine or tryptophan. The D gene is left open where the match is weak. Only part of the rows carry a size: once, few, many, or a class if the clone is expanded.

CAWSPGLAGVGDTQYF | TGTGCCTGGAGTCCGGGACTAGCGGGAGTAGGAGATACGCAGTATTTT | TRBJ2-3 | once | TRBV30 | TRBD2
CASSLAGTGGRVAFF | TGCGCCAGCAGCTTGGCGGGCACAGGGGGACGGGTAGCTTTCTTT | TRBJ1-1 | . | TRBV5-1 | TRBD1
CASSSGKSRTGLYNEQFF | TGTGCCAGCAGCTCAGGGAAGTCTAGGACAGGGTTATACAATGAGCAGTTCTTC | TRBJ2-1 | . | TRBV11-3 | TRBD1
CASSQEWGRGEGGYTF | TGTGCCAGCAGCCAAGAGTGGGGAAGGGGTGAAGGTGGCTACACCTTC | TRBJ1-2 | . | TRBV3-1/TRBV3-2 | .
CASSRTGGIDEQFF | TGTGCCAGCTCACGGACAGGGGGCATCGATGAGCAGTTCTTC | TRBJ2-1 | . | TRBV18 | TRBD1
CASSEYPAGASGTDTQYF | TGTGCCAGCAGTGAATATCCAGCGGGGGCTAGCGGCACAGATACGCAGTATTTT | TRBJ2-3 | . | TRBV6-1 | TRBD2
CASSSTGGADYGYTF | TGTGCCAGCTCATCGACAGGGGGCGCAGACTATGGCTACACCTTC | TRBJ1-2 | . | TRBV18 | TRBD1
CASSPSRTGNTEAFF | TGTGCCAGTAGCCCCTCCCGGACAGGCAACACTGAAGCTTTCTTT | TRBJ1-1 | . | TRBV19 | TRBD1
CASSSRGLASSGELFF | TGCGCCAGCAGCTCCAGAGGACTAGCTTCAAGCGGGGAGCTGTTTTTT | TRBJ2-2 | . | TRBV5-1 | TRBD2
CASSFSGRTREQYF | TGTGCCAGCAGCTTTAGCGGGAGAACTCGCGAGCAGTACTTC | TRBJ2-7 | . | TRBV7-9 | TRBD2
CASSQGLGAAYGYTF | TGCGCCAGCAGCCAAGGGTTGGGGGCGGCCTATGGCTACACCTTC | TRBJ1-2 | . | TRBV4-1 | .
CASSQGAGPSGTDTQYF | TGTGCCAGCAGCCAAGGGGCAGGCCCCTCTGGTACAGATACGCAGTATTTT | TRBJ2-3 | . | TRBV3-1/TRBV3-2 | .
CSVEGGINEQFF | TGCAGCGTTGAGGGGGGGATTAATGAGCAGTTCTTC | TRBJ2-1 | . | TRBV29-1 | TRBD2
CASSYSTTGNQPQHF | TGTGCCAGCAGTTACTCGACTACGGGGAATCAGCCCCAGCATTTT | TRBJ1-5 | . | TRBV6-6 | .
CASSPGTTILETQYF | TGTGCCAGCTCACCCGGGACTACAATCTTGGAGACCCAGTACTTC | TRBJ2-5 | once | TRBV18 | TRBD2
CASSYFRGETQYF | TGTGCCAGCAGTTACTTCAGGGGAGAGACCCAGTACTTC | TRBJ2-5 | . | TRBV6-5 | .
CASSPELAGLYNEQFF | TGTGCCAGCTCACCAGAACTAGCGGGCCTCTACAATGAGCAGTTCTTC | TRBJ2-1 | . | TRBV18 | TRBD2
CASSLFDREAFF | TGTGCCAGCAGTCTTTTCGACAGGGAAGCTTTCTTT | TRBJ1-1 | . | TRBV12-3/TRBV12-4 | .
CASSTDRLNSPLHF | TGTGCCAGTAGTACGGACAGGCTTAATTCACCCCTCCACTTT | TRBJ1-6 | many | TRBV19 | TRBD1
CASSVDTGYSPLHF | TGTGCCAGCAGCGTTGATACGGGGTATTCACCCCTCCACTTT | TRBJ1-6 | . | TRBV9 | .
CASSLRTSGSGYTQYF | TGTGCCAGCAGTTTAAGGACTAGCGGGAGCGGGTATACGCAGTATTTT | TRBJ2-3 | . | TRBV28 | TRBD2
CASSINVENQPQHF | TGTGCCAGTAGTATAAACGTAGAGAATCAGCCCCAGCATTTT | TRBJ1-5 | . | TRBV19 | .